This T cell receptor beta chain emerged from a study of CD8 T cells in Susac syndrome. An input of roughly 0.5 to 1 ug of RNA was subjected to reverse transcription using random hexamers. TCRdb ran MiXCR on the immunoSEQ multiplex PCR reads and lists one entry per CDR3 protein. The data contain about 240,000 distinct CDR3 sequences, less than 96% of them singletons. Germline V gene data show CDR1 as MNHEY and CDR2 as SVGAGI. CDR3 length equals 13 residues. V gave up 7 bases and J gave up 0 bases, with 7 bases separating them. The source is a human donor with Susac syndrome. V and J are TRBV6-5 and TRBJ1-5, with D uncertain. The source material was CD4+ T cells from PBMCs. DNA of the CDR3: TGTGCCAGCAACGCGGGTAGCAATCAGCCCCAGCATTTT. Amino acids: CASNAGSNQPQHF.